The TCR beta chain described here comes from a study of blood T cell repertoires in COVID-19. Study-wide context: Sites in the United States, Italy and Spain provided acute and convalescent COVID-19 samples. PBMCs, B-cell-depleted T cells, or T cells provided the cDNA or gDNA that made up the material.

Original methodology: Researchers report that nucleated cell counts were estimated from reference gene primer amplification. Assay used: immunoSEQ multiplex PCR; TCRdb lists only in-frame clones, some missing. That table furnishes V, J and clone size, whereas the DNA furnished D and trimming. The data contain more than 150,000 clones, less than 90% of them seen just once; the ten biggest clones take up 14%. The CDR3 has 15 residues. V was cut by 2 bases and J by 0 bases, with 9 bases left in between. Germline V gives CDR1 MDHEN, CDR2 SYDVKM. The TCR sequence derives from a young man with active or convalescent COVID-19. V usage is TRBV28 and J usage is TRBJ2-3; tentatively, D is TRBD2 (6 bases). Sequencing input: peripheral blood. The CDR3 sequence: CASSLVLASTDTQYF. The CDR3 DNA reads as TGTGCCAGCAGTTTAGTCCTAGCGAGCACAGATACGCAGTATTTT.